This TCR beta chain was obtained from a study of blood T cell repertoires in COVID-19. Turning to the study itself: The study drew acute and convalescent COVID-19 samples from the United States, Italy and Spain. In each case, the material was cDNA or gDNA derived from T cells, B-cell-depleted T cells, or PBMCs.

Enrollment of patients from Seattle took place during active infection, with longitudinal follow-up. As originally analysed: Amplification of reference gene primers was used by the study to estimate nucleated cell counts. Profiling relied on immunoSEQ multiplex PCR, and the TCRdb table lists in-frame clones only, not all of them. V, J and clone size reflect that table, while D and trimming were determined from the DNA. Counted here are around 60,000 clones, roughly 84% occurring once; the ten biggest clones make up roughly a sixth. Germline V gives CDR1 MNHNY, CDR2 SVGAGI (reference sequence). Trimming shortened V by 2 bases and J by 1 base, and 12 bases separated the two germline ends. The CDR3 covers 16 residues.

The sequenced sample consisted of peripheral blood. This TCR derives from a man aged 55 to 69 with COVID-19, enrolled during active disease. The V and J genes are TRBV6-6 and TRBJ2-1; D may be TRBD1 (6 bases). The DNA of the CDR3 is TGTGCCAGCAGTTACCCCGACAGGAGATCCTACAATGAGCAGTTCTTC. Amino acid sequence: CASSYPDRRSYNEQFF.